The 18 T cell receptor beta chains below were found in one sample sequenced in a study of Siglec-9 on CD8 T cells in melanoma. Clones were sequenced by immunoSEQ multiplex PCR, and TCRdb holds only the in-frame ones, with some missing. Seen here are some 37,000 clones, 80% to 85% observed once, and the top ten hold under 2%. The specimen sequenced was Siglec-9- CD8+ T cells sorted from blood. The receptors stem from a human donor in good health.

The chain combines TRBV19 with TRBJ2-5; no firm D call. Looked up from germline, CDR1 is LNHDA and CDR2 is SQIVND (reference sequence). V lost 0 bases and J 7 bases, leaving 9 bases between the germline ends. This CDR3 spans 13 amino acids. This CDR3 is CASSIDFETTQYF. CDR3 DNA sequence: TGTGCCAGTAGTATAGATTTTGAGACGACCCAGTACTTC.

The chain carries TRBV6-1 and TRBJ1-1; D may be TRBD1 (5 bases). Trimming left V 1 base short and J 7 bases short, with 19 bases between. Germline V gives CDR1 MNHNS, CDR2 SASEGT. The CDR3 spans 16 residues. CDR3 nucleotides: TGTGCCAGCAGTGAAGGTCAGGGCGGAGAGTGGAATGAAGCTTTCTTT. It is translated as CASSEGQGGEWNEAFF.

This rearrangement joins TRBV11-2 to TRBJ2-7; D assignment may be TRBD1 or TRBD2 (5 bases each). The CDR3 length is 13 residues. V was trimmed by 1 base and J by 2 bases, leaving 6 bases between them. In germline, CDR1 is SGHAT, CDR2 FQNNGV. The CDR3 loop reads CASSLGGTYEQYF. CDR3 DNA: TGTGCCAGCAGCTTAGGGGGGACCTACGAGCAGTACTTC.

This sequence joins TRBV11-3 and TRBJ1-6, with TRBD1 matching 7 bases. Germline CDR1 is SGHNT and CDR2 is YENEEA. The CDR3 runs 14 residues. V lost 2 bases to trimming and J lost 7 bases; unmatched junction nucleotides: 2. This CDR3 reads CASSLRQGNSPLHF. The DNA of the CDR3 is TGTGCCAGCAGCTTACGACAGGGCAATTCACCCCTCCACTTT. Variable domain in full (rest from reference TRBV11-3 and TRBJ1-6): EAGVVQSPRYKIIEKKQPVAFWCNPISGHNTLYWYLQNLGQGPELLIRYENEEAVDDSQLPKDRFSAERLKGVDSTLKIQPAELGDSAVYLCASSLRQGNSPLHFGNGTRLTVT.

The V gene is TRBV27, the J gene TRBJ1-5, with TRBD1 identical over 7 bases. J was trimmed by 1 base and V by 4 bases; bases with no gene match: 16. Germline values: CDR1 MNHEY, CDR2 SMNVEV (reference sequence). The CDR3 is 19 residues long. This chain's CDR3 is CASSSQTPQGEASNQPQHF. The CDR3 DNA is TGTGCCAGCAGTTCACAAACGCCTCAGGGGGAAGCAAGCAATCAGCCCCAGCATTTT.

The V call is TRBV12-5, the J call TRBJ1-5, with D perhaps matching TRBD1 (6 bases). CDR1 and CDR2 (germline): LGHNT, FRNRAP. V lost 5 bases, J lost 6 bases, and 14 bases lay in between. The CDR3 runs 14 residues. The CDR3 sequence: CASGTSGEAQPQHF. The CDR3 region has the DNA TGTGCTAGTGGTACCTCAGGGGAGGCTCAGCCCCAGCATTTT.

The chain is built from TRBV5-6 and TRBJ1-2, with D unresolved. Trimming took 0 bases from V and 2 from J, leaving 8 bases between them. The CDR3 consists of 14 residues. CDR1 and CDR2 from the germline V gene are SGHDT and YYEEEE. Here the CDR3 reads CASSLGVGNYGYTF. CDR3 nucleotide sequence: TGTGCCAGCAGCTTGGGCGTAGGGAACTATGGCTACACCTTC.

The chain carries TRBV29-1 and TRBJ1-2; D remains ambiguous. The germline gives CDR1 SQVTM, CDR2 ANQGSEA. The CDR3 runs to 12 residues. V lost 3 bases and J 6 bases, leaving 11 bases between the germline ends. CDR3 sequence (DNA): TGCAGCGTTGATGTAGGCCGGGATGGCTACACCTTC. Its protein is CSVDVGRDGYTF.

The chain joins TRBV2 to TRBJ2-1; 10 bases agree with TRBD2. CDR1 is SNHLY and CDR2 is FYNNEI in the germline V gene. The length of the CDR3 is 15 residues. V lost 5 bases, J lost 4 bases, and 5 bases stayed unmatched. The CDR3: CASSRGLAAYNEQFF. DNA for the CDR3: TGTGCCAGCAGTCGAGGACTAGCGGCTTACAATGAGCAGTTCTTC.

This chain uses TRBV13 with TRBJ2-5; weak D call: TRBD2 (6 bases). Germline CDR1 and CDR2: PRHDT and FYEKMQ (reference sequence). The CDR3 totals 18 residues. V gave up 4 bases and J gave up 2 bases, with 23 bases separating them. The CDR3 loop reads CASSCTYLTGGPQETQYF. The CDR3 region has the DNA TGTGCCAGCAGCTGCACTTATCTTACCGGGGGACCTCAAGAGACCCAGTACTTC.

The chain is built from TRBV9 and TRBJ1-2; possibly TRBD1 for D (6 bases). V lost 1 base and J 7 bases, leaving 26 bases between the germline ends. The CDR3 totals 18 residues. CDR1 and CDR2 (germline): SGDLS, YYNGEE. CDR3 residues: CASSVNREQGASTSGYTF. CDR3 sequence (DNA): TGTGCCAGCAGCGTAAACCGAGAACAGGGCGCTTCTACTAGTGGCTACACCTTC.

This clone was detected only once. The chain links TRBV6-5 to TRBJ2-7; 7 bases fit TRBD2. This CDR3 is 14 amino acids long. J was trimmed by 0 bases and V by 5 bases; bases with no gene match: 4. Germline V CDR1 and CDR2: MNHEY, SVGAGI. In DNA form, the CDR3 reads TGTGCCAGCAGTGGACGCGGGAGCTCCTACGAGCAGTACTTC. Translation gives CASSGRGSSYEQYF.

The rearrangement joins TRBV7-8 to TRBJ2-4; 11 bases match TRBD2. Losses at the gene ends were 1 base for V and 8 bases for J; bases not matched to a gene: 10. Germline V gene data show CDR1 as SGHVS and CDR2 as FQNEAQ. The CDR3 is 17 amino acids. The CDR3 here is CASSLGVAGGLLDIQYF. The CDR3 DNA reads TGTGCCAGCAGCTTAGGGGTAGCGGGAGGGCTCTTGGACATTCAGTACTTC.

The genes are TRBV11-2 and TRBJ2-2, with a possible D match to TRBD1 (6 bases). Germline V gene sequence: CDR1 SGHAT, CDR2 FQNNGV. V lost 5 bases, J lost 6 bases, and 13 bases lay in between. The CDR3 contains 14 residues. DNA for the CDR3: TGTGCCAGCAGCATCACAGGGTTCGCCGGGGAGCTGTTTTTT. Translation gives CASSITGFAGELFF.

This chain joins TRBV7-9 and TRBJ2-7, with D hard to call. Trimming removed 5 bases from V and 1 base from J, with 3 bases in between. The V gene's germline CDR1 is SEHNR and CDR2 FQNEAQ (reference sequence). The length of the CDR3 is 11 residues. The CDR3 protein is CASSRSYEQYF. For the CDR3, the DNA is TGTGCCAGCAGCCGATCCTACGAGCAGTACTTC.

CDR3 sequence reads: CASSLDGGGTEAFF. DNA of the CDR3: TGTGCCAGCAGCTTAGACGGGGGAGGCACTGAAGCTTTCTTT. This chain connects TRBV7-8 to TRBJ1-1, with a tentative D call TRBD1 (5 bases). This CDR3 region has 14 residues. Germline V gene sequence: CDR1 SGHVS, CDR2 FQNEAQ. V was cut by 1 base and J by 4 bases, with 10 bases left in between.

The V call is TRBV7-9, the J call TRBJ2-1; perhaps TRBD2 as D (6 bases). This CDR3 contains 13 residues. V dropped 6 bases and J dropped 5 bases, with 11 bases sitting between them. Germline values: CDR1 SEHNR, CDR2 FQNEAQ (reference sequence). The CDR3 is CASSSGLHNEQFF. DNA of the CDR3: TGTGCCAGCAGTTCGGGACTCCACAATGAGCAGTTCTTC.

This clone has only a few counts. The CDR3 is CASTMIWGMDQPQHF. The DNA of the CDR3 is TGTGCCAGTACCATGATCTGGGGAATGGATCAGCCCCAGCATTTT. V gene TRBV19 combines with J gene TRBJ1-5; D uncertain. The CDR3 totals 15 residues. Germline CDR1 and CDR2: LNHDA and SQIVND (reference sequence). Trimming removed 7 bases from V and 5 bases from J, with 18 bases in between.